This T cell receptor beta chain stems from a study of blood T cell repertoires in COVID-19. Germline V gives CDR1 SGDLS, CDR2 YYNGEE. V lost 3 bases and J lost 2, with 12 bases in between. This CDR3 spans 15 amino acids. TCRdb's copy holds only in-frame clones and misses some; the assay was immunoSEQ multiplex PCR. The sample consists of some 200,000 clones, around 80% of them appearing once. This clonotype originated in a woman in her fifties or sixties who had recovered from COVID-19. The gene calls are TRBV9 and TRBJ1-5; TRBD1 is a possible D gene (6 bases). The source material was peripheral blood. CDR3 loop: CASSADRFGNQPQHF. The CDR3 region has the DNA TGTGCCAGCAGCGCCGACAGGTTTGGCAATCAGCCCCAGCATTTT. The full variable domain, with the rest looked up from reference TRBV9 and TRBJ1-5, is DSGVTQTPKHLITATGQRVTLRCSPRSGDLSVYWYQQSLDQGLQFLIQYYNGEERAKGNILERFSAQQFPDLHSELNLSSLELGDSALYFCASSADRFGNQPQHFGDGTRLSIL.